The TCR beta chain under discussion was sequenced for a study of blood T cell repertoires in COVID-19. Here immunoSEQ multiplex PCR was the method, and the copy in TCRdb shows in-frame clones only, minus some. Found here are some 180,000 clones, roughly four fifths of them singletons; the top ten hold about 14%. In its sample, this clone was seen once. The sequenced material came from peripheral blood. The receptor was isolated from a man aged 45-65 years who had recovered from COVID-19.

The CDR3 loop reads CASSSTGGEVNTEAFF. The CDR3, as DNA: TGTGCCAGCAGCTCCACAGGGGGCGAAGTGAACACTGAAGCTTTCTTT. The chain links TRBV7-9 to TRBJ1-1; 9 bases agree with TRBD1. This CDR3 region has 16 residues. The V segment lost 4 bases and the J segment 0 bases; nucleotides outside the gene matches: 6. Per germline, CDR1 SEHNR and CDR2 FQNEAQ (reference sequence).